Sequencing of this TCR beta chain was carried out in a study of blood T cell repertoires in COVID-19. Study information: Acute and convalescent COVID-19 specimens originated in the United States, Italy and Spain. T cells, B-cell-depleted T cells, or PBMCs provided the cDNA or gDNA that served as material.

CDR1 is MNHEY and CDR2 is SVGEGT in the germline V gene. J was trimmed by 1 base and V by 5 bases; bases with no gene match: 8. There are 15 residues in the CDR3. In the authors' workflow: Estimates of nucleated cell counts were drawn from the amplification of reference gene primers. Profiling relied on immunoSEQ multiplex PCR, and the TCRdb table lists in-frame clones only, not all of them. That table is the source of V, J and clone size, and D and trimming were worked out from the DNA. The repertoire has tens of thousands of clones, about 81% of them found once; the top ten carry approximately 14%.

The specimen was peripheral blood. The chain couples TRBV6-2 or TRBV6-3 to TRBJ2-7, with TRBD2 matching 7 bases. The sequence was collected from a man older than 75 with acute or convalescent COVID-19. CDR3 in DNA: TGTGCCAGCAGTCCCCTCGGGACTACATCCTACGAGCAGTACTTC. Protein sequence: CASSPLGTTSYEQYF.